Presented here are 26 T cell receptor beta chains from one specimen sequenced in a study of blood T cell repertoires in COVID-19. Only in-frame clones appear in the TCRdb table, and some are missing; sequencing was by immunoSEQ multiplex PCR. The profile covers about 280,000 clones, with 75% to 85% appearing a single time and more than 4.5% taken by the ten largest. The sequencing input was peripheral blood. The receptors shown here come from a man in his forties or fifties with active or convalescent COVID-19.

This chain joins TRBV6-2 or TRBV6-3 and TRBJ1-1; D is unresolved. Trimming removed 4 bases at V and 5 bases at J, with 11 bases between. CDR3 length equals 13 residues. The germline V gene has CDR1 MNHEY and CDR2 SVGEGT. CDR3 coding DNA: TGTGCCAGCAGTTCCCTCCGGTGGACTGAAGCTTTCTTT. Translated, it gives CASSSLRWTEAFF.

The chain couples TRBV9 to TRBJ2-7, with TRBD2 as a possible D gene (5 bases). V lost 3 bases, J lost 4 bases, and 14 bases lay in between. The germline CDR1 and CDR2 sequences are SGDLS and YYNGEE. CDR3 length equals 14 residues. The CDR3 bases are TGTGCCAGCAGCGGAGGGCCTGACGGTTACGAGCAGTACTTC. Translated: CASSGGPDGYEQYF.

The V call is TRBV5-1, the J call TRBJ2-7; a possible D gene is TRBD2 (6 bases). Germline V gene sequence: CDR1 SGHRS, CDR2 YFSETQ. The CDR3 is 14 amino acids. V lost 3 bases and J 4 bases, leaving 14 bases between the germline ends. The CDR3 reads CASSSPGGVYEQYF. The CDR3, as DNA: TGCGCCAGCAGCTCCCCTGGAGGGGTGTACGAGCAGTACTTC.

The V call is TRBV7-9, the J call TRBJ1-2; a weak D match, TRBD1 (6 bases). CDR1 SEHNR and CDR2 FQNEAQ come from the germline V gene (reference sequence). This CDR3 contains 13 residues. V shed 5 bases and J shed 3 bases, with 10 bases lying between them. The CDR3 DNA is TGTGCCAGCAGCAAGGACAGCTACTATGGCTACACCTTC. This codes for CASSKDSYYGYTF.

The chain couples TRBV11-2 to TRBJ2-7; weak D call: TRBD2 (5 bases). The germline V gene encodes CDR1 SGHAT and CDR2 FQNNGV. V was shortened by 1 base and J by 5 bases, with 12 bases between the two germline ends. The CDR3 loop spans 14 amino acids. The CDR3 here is CASSLGVGAHEQYF. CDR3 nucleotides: TGTGCCAGCAGCTTAGGGGTGGGAGCCCACGAGCAGTACTTC.

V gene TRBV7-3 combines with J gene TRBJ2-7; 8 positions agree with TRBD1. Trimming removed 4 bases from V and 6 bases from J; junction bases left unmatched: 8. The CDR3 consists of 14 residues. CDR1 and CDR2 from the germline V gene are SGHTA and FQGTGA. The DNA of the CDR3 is TGTGCCAGCAGCTCTTCAGGGGGCGGAAGCGAGCAGTACTTC. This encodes CASSSSGGGSEQYF.

CDR3 residues: CASSPTGSRNSPLHF. DNA of the CDR3: TGTGCCAGCAGCCCGACTGGCAGTAGGAATTCACCCCTCCACTTT. This chain links TRBV7-8 with TRBJ1-6; no definite D call. V was shortened by 5 bases and J by 7 bases, with 15 bases between the two germline ends. The CDR3 is made up of 15 amino acids. Germline loops: CDR1 SGHVS, CDR2 FQNEAQ.

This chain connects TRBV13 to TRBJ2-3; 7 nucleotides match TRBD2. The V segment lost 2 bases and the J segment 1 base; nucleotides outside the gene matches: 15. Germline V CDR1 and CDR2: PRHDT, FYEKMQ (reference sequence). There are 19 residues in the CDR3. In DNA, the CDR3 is TGTGCCAGCAGCTTATTAGGTTTGAGACGGGAGGCCGGCACAGATACGCAGTATTTT. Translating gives CASSLLGLRREAGTDTQYF.

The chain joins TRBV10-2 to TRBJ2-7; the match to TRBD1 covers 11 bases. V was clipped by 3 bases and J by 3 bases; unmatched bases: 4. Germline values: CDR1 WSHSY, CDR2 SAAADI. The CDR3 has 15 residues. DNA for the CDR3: TGCGCCAGCAGTGACGGGGGACAGGGGGTCTACGAGCAGTACTTC. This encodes CASSDGGQGVYEQYF.

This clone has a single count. DNA of the CDR3: TGTGCCAGCAGCCTCTGGACTAGCTCCGGGGAGCTGTTTTTT. Translating gives CASSLWTSSGELFF. The chain links TRBV7-9 to TRBJ2-2; TRBD2 agrees at 8 bases. V shed 5 bases, J shed 6 bases, and the junction held 5 bases outside the gene matches. The V gene's germline CDR1 is SEHNR and CDR2 FQNEAQ (reference sequence). This CDR3 has 14 amino acids.

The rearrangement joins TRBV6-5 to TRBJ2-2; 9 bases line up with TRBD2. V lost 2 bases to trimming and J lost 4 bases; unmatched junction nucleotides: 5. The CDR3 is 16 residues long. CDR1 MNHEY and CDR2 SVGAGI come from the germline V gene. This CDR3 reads CASSYAGGGLTGELFF. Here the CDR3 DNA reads TGTGCCAGCAGTTACGCGGGGGGGGGACTCACCGGGGAGCTGTTTTTT.

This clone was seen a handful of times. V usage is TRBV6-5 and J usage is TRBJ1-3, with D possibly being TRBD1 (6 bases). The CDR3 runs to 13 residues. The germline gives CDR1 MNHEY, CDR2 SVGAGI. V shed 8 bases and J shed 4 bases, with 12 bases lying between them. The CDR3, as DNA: TGTGCCAGCGAAAGACAGGAAGGAAACACCATATATTTT. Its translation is CASERQEGNTIYF.

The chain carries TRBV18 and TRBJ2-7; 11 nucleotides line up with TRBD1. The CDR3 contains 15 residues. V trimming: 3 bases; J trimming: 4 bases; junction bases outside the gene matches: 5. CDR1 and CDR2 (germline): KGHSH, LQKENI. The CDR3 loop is CASSPRGTGGYEQYF. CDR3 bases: TGTGCCAGCTCACCTCGTGGGACAGGGGGTTACGAGCAGTACTTC. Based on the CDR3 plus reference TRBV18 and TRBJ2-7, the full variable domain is NAGVMQNPRHLVRRRGQEARLRCSPMKGHSHVYWYRQLPEEGLKFMVYLQKENIIDESGMPKERFSAEFPKEGPSILRIQQVVRGDSAAYFCASSPRGTGGYEQYFGPGTRLTVT.

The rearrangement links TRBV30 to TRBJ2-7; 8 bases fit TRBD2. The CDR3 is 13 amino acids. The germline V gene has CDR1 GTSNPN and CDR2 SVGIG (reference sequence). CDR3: CAGGLASSYEQYF. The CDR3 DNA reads TGTGCTGGCGGACTAGCCTCCTCCTACGAGCAGTACTTC.

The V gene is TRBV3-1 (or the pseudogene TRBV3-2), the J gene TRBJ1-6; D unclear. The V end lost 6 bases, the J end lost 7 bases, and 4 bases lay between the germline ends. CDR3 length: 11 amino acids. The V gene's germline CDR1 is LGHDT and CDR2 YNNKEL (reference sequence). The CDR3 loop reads CASSRNSPLHF. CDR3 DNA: TGTGCCAGCAGTCGGAATTCACCCCTCCACTTT.

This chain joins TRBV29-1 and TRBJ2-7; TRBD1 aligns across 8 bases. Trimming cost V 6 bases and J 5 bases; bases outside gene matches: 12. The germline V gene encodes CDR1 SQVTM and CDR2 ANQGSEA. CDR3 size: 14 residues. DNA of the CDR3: TGCAGCGTGAGGGTCCGACAGGGGAGGAACGAGCAGTACTTC. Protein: CSVRVRQGRNEQYF.

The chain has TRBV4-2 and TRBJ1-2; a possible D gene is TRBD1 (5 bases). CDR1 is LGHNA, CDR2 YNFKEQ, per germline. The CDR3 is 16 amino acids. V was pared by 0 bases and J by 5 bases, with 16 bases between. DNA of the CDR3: TGTGCCAGCAGCCAAGATACGGGGGGAGTGGGATATGGCTACACCTTC. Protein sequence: CASSQDTGGVGYGYTF.

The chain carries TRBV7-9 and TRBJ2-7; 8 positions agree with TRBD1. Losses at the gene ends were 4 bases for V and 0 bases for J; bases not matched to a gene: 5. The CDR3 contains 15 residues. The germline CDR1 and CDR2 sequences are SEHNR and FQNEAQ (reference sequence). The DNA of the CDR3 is TGTGCCAGCAGCTCAGGACAGGGCGGCTCCTACGAGCAGTACTTC. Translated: CASSSGQGGSYEQYF.

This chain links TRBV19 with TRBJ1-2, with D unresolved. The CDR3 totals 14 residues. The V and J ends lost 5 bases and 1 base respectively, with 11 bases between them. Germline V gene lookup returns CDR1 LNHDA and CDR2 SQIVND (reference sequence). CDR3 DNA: TGTGCCAGTAGTTGGGGAGGGAGTAACTATGGCTACACCTTC. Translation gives CASSWGGSNYGYTF.

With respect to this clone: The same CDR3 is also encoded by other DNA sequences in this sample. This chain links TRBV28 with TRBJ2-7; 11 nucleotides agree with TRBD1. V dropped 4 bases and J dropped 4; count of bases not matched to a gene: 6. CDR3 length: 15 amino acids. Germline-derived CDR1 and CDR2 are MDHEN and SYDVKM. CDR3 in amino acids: CASSSTGTGGYEQYF. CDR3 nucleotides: TGTGCCAGCAGTTCAACCGGGACAGGGGGTTACGAGCAGTACTTC.

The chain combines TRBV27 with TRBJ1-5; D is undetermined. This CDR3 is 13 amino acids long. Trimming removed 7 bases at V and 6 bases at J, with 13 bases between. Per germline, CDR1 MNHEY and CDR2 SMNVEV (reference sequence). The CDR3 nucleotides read TGTGCCAGCACAGTATCCTCTCCTCAGCCCCAGCATTTT. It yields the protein CASTVSSPQPQHF.

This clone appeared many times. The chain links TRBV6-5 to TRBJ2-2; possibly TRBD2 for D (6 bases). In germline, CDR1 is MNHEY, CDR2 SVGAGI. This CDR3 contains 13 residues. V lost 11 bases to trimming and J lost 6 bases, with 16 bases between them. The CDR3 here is CASEGTSPGELFF. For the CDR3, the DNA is TGTGCCTCGGAGGGAACGTCACCCGGGGAGCTGTTTTTT.

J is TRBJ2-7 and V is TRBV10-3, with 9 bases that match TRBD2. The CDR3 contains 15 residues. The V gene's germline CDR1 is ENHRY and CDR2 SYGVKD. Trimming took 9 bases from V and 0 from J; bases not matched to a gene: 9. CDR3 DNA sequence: TGTGCCATATCGCGGGGGGGGTTAATCTCCTACGAGCAGTACTTC. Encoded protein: CAISRGGLISYEQYF.

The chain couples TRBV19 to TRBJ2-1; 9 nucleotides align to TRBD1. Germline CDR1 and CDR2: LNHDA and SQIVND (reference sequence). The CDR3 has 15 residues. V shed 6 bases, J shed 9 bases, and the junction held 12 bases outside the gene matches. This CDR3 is CASSSWDRVLGEQFF. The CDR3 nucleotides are TGTGCCAGTAGCTCCTGGGACAGGGTGTTAGGTGAGCAGTTCTTC.

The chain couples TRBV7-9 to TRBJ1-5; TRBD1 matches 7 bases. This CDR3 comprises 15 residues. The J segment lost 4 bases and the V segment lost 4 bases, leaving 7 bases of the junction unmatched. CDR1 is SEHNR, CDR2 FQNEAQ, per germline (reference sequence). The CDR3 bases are TGTGCCAGCAGCTCCCCGGGACAGCCTAATCAGCCCCAGCATTTT. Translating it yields CASSSPGQPNQPQHF.

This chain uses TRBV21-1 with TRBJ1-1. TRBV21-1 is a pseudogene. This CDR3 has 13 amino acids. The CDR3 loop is CASSRSPNTEAFF. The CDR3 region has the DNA TGTGCCAGCAGCCGGTCCCCCAACACTGAAGCTTTCTTT.